This passage covers 5 T cell receptor beta chains from one sample sequenced in a study of cytomegalovirus exposure and HLA in healthy donors listed by TCRdb under 2017. Library prep was done by the immunoSEQ multiplex PCR assay. A mixture of 60 forward primers for TCR Vbeta segments and 13 reverse primers for TCR Jbeta segments was used in the multiplex PCR. In its TCRdb copy, this immuneACCESS table keeps in-frame sequences only and misses some clones. Where compared with another copy, unresolved V genes explain less than half of these, and the others have no known cause. The sample yields approximately 150,000 clones; roughly 62% were counted once. About 4.1% of the sample is in the top ten clones. Input material: PBMCs. Every receptor here comes from a man aged 55 to 70 in good health and CMV-seronegative.

For this clone: The germline gene is not matched at one end of the junction; a read error may be the cause. The gene calls are TRBV28 and TRBJ2-7; no definite D call. The germline gives CDR1 MDHEN, CDR2 SYDVKM. The CDR3 extends over 13 amino acids. Here the CDR3 DNA reads TGTGCCAGCAGTTTATGCATTACCCGGTCAAGTAACTTC. This sequence encodes CASSLCITRSSNF.

The rearrangement links TRBV12-5 to TRBJ2-2, with 14 nucleotides matching TRBD2. CDR3 size: 18 residues. The trim removed 5 bases at V and 4 bases at J, leaving 9 bases unmatched. Germline V lookup: CDR1 LGHNT, CDR2 FRNRAP. CDR3 nucleotides: TGTGCTAGTGGTATTGGGGGACTAGCGGGAGTGAGCACCGGGGAGCTGTTTTTT. Translation: CASGIGGLAGVSTGELFF. Supplemented by reference TRBV12-5 and TRBJ2-2, the full variable domain reads DARVTQTPRHKVTEMGQEVTMRCQPILGHNTVFWYRQTMMQGLELLAYFRNRAPLDDSGMPKDRFSAEMPDATLATLKIQPSEPRDSAVYFCASGIGGLAGVSTGELFFGEGSRLTVL.

This clone turned up a few times. The V call is TRBV6-5, the J call TRBJ2-7; D possibly corresponds to TRBD1 (5 bases). Germline V lookup: CDR1 MNHEY, CDR2 SVGAGI. The length of the CDR3 is 12 residues. V was shortened by 7 bases and J by 6 bases, with 13 bases between the two germline ends. CDR3 amino acids: CASTPGPGEQYF. The CDR3 nucleotides are TGTGCCAGCACCCCAGGGCCGGGCGAGCAGTACTTC.

Only one count was recorded for this clone. The J gene is TRBJ2-2, the V gene TRBV14; possibly TRBD1 for D (6 bases). The CDR3 has 15 amino acids. Germline CDR1 reads SGHDN; CDR2 reads FVKESK. V gave up 4 bases and J gave up 3 bases, with 12 bases separating them. The CDR3 spells CASSLRQADTGELFF. The DNA of the CDR3 is TGTGCCAGCAGCCTACGACAGGCGGACACCGGGGAGCTGTTTTTT.

V is TRBV19 and J is TRBJ1-1; D is ambiguous. Germline assignment: CDR1 LNHDA and CDR2 SQIVND (reference sequence). V was pared by 2 bases and J by 1 base, with 8 bases between. The CDR3 has 14 residues. CDR3 in DNA: TGTGCCAGTAGTATATCACCAGGGAACACTGAAGCTTTCTTT. Its translation is CASSISPGNTEAFF.